The rows below give T cell receptor beta chains drawn from one sample of a study of control samples from healthy donors and cancer patients. TCRdb's copy holds only in-frame clones and misses some; the assay was immunoSEQ multiplex PCR. The sample has over 150,000 clones, roughly 94% seen once; the top ten hold 14%. Sequencing was performed on PBMCs. These receptors were collected from a man between 60 and 75 years old with colorectal cancer. Each CDR3 is given with its conserved first and last residue. A D gene is named only where the DNA matches it firmly. Size is omitted from some rows. Given values are once, few, many or a class for expanded clones.

abundance	j_gene	v_gene	d_gene	CDR3nt	CDR3aa
-	TRBJ2-3	TRBV5-6	-	TGTGCCAGCAGCCGACCAGGTACAGATACGCAGTATTTT	CASSRPGTDTQYF
-	TRBJ1-4	TRBV24-1	TRBD1	TGTGCCACCAGTGATCGGACAGGGCCATACCGTAATGAAAAACTGTTTTTT	CATSDRTGPYRNEKLFF
-	TRBJ2-5	TRBV27	-	TGTGCCAGCAGTTTGATAGGGGCGCGATCCCAAGAGACCCAGTACTTC	CASSLIGARSQETQYF
-	TRBJ1-2	TRBV19	TRBD1	TGTGCCAGTACCGACAGGGGGATAGGTGGCTACACCTTC	CASTDRGIGGYTF
-	TRBJ1-4	TRBV28	-	TGTGCCAGCAGTTTAGCACTTACAACTAATGAAAAACTGTTTTTT	CASSLALTTNEKLFF
-	TRBJ1-3	TRBV5-8	-	TGTGCCAGCAGCTCGCAGAACTCTGGAAACACCATATATTTT	CASSSQNSGNTIYF
-	TRBJ1-1	TRBV19	-	TGTGCCAGTAGTCGAACCGGGGCAACTGGGACTGAAGCTTTCTTT	CASSRTGATGTEAFF
-	TRBJ2-1	TRBV7-9	-	TGTGCCAGCAGCTTAGAAGGGTTTAGGGGTGAGCAGTTCTTC	CASSLEGFRGEQFF
-	TRBJ2-1	TRBV7-2	-	TGTGCCAGCAGCTTAGATAGGTCCTTCTACAATGAGCAGTTCTTC	CASSLDRSFYNEQFF
-	TRBJ1-5	TRBV2	-	TGTGCCAGCACCCTTGGGCCCAATCAGCCCCAGCATTTT	CASTLGPNQPQHF
-	TRBJ2-7	TRBV5-1	TRBD2	TGCGCCAGCAGCCCTGGAAAAGGGGAGGGATACGAGCAGTACTTC	CASSPGKGEGYEQYF
-	TRBJ1-2	TRBV7-8	-	TGTGCCAGCAGCATAGTCGGCAGAAAGACTAACTATGGCTACACCTTC	CASSIVGRKTNYGYTF
-	TRBJ1-4	TRBV6-5	-	TGTGCCAGCAGTCCCAGGGCAACTAATGAAAAACTGTTTTTT	CASSPRATNEKLFF
-	TRBJ1-4	TRBV7-9	TRBD1	TGTGCCAGCAGCGAACAGGGGGGGTTAACTAATGAAAAACTGTTTTTT	CASSEQGGLTNEKLFF
-	TRBJ1-5	TRBV2	-	TGTGCCAGCAGTGAAACGTTCCTCAATCAGCCCCAGCATTTT	CASSETFLNQPQHF
-	TRBJ2-5	TRBV7-8	-	TGTGCCAGCAGCTTATTGACAGCACAAGAGACCCAGTACTTC	CASSLLTAQETQYF
-	TRBJ2-5	TRBV6-4	-	TGTGCCAGCAGTGAAGGCCCGATGGCGGGCCAAGAGACCCAGTACTTC	CASSEGPMAGQETQYF
-	TRBJ1-4	TRBV25-1	TRBD1	TGTGCCAGCACGGACAGGGGGGCTGAAAAACTGTTTTTT	CASTDRGAEKLFF
-	TRBJ1-2	TRBV13	-	TGTGCCAGCAGCTTAGGCCGGGAGGGGAGCTTCCCTTCAGCTAACTATGGCTACACCTTC	CASSLGREGSFPSANYGYTF
-	TRBJ2-7	TRBV4-3	TRBD2	TGCGCCAGCAGCCAAGACGTGGCGGGGGCCTACGAGCAGTACTTC	CASSQDVAGAYEQYF
-	TRBJ2-1	TRBV11-3	-	TGTGCCAGCAGCTTAGGAGAGGGGCGTGGGGGAAGTTACAATGAGCAGTTCTTC	CASSLGEGRGGSYNEQFF
-	TRBJ2-5	TRBV7-6	TRBD2	TGTGCCAGCAGCCCAGGAGGGGCTAGCGGGGTGAAAACCCAGTACTTC	CASSPGGASGVKTQYF
-	TRBJ1-3	TRBV9	-	TGTGCCAGCAGCACTGGAGCCGGGGTGGGGGCGCCTGGAAACACCATATATTTT	CASSTGAGVGAPGNTIYF
many	TRBJ1-1	TRBV10-2	TRBD1	TGCGCCAGCAGCGATGGACAGGGGAACACTGAAGCTTTCTTT	CASSDGQGNTEAFF
-	TRBJ1-4	TRBV25-1	TRBD1	TGTGCCAGCAGTGATAACTACAGGGGCTCTAATGAAAAACTGTTTTTT	CASSDNYRGSNEKLFF
-	TRBJ1-1	TRBV2	TRBD1	TGTGCCAGCGGACAGGGGAGTGGCCTGAACACTGAAGCTTTCTTT	CASGQGSGLNTEAFF
-	TRBJ2-5	TRBV6-1	-	TGTGCCAGCAGTGAAGGGTCAGGTATACAAGAGACCCAGTACTTC	CASSEGSGIQETQYF
once	TRBJ1-1	TRBV9	TRBD1	TGTGCCAGCAGCGTGACCGGGACAGTGAACACTGAAGCTTTCTTT	CASSVTGTVNTEAFF
-	TRBJ2-5	TRBV3-1/TRBV3-2	TRBD1	TGTGCCAGCAGCCAATCCGGGCAGGGGGCTTTAGAGACCCAGTACTTC	CASSQSGQGALETQYF
-	TRBJ2-3	TRBV4-2	TRBD2	TGTGCCAGCAGCCAAGTACTAGCGGGGGGGCGAGTAGACACAGATACGCAGTATTTT	CASSQVLAGGRVDTDTQYF
-	TRBJ2-1	TRBV30	-	TGTGCCTGGAGTTTAGGACAGCCGGCCTACAATGAGCAGTTCTTC	CAWSLGQPAYNEQFF
-	TRBJ1-1	TRBV7-9	TRBD1	TGTGCCAGCAGCTTAGCCGGGTCCCAGGGGGCTACTGAAGCTTTCTTT	CASSLAGSQGATEAFF